Given below is one T cell receptor (beta chain) in context. These data come from a study of blood T cell repertoires in COVID-19. As for the study in general: Researchers got acute and convalescent COVID-19 samples from the United States, Italy and Spain. Sources were T cells, B-cell-depleted T cells, or PBMCs; the material itself was cDNA or gDNA.

Original processing methods: Scientists estimated how many nucleated cells there were by amplifying reference gene primers. Produced via immunoSEQ multiplex PCR; TCRdb's table is partial and in-frame only. The V and J calls and the clone size are those of that table, but D and trimming were determined from the DNA. The table records around 58,000 clones, around 90% of them present only once. In germline, CDR1 is MGHRA, CDR2 YSYEKL. The CDR3 spans 16 residues. V shed 0 bases and J 11 bases; nucleotides not matched to a gene: 12. This chain uses TRBV4-1 with TRBJ2-5, with 10 bases that match TRBD2. The sample taken for sequencing was peripheral blood. This receptor was obtained from a human donor in a cohort sampled during active COVID-19. The CDR3 DNA reads TGCGCCAGCAGCCAAGACACTAGCGGGACCCCCTACACTCAGTACTTC. Its protein product is CASSQDTSGTPYTQYF.